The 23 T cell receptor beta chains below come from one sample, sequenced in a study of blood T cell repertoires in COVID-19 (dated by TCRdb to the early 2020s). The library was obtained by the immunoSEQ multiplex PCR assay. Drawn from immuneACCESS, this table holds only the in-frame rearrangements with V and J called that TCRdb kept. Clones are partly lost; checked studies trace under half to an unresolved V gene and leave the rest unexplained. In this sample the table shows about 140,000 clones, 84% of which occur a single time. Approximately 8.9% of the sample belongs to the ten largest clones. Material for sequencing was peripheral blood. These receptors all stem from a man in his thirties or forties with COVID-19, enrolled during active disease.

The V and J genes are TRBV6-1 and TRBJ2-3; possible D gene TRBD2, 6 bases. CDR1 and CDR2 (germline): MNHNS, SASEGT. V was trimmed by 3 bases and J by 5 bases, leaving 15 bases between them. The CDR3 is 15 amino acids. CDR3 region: CASSDLALGGDTQYF. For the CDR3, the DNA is TGTGCCAGCAGTGACCTAGCGCTCGGGGGAGATACGCAGTATTTT.

The CDR3 region has the DNA TGTGCCAGCAGCTTCTCCGGGACTAGCGGGAGCGGGGGATACATTCAGTACTTC. As protein: CASSFSGTSGSGGYIQYF. J is TRBJ2-4 and V is TRBV7-2; 14 nucleotides align to TRBD2. Germline V gene lookup returns CDR1 SGHTA and CDR2 FQGNSA. V was pared by 3 bases and J by 8 bases, with 12 bases of the junction left unmatched. This CDR3 is built from 18 residues. Looking up the rest from reference TRBV7-2 and TRBJ2-4 gives the full variable domain: GAGVSQSPSNKVTEKGKDVELRCDPISGHTALYWYRQSLGQGLEFLIYFQGNSAPDKSGLPSDRFSAERTGGSVSTLTIQRTQQEDSAVYLCASSFSGTSGSGGYIQYFGAGTRLSVL.

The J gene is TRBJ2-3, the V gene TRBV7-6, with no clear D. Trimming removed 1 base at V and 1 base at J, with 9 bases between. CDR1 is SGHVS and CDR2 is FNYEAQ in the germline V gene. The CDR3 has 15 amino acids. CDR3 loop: CASSLVISGTDTQYF. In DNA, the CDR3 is TGTGCCAGCAGCTTAGTAATTTCGGGCACAGATACGCAGTATTTT. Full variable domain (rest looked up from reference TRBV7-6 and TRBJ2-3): GAGVSQSPRYKVTKRGQDVALRCDPISGHVSLYWYRQALGQGPEFLTYFNYEAQQDKSGLPNDRFSAERPEGSISTLTIQRTEQRDSAMYRCASSLVISGTDTQYFGPGTRLTVL.

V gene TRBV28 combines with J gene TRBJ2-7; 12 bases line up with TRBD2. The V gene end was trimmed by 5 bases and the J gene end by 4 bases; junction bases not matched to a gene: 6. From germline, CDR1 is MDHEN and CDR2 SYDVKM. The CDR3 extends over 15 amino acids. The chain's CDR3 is CASSPTSGRNYEQYF. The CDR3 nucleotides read TGTGCCAGCAGTCCCACTAGCGGGAGGAATTACGAGCAGTACTTC.

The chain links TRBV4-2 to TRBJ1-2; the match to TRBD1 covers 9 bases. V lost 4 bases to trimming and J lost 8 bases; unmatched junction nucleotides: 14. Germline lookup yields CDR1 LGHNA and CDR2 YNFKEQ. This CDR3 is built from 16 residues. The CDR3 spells CASSRENRDREGGYTF. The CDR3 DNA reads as TGTGCCAGCAGCCGAGAAAACCGGGACAGGGAAGGGGGCTACACCTTC.

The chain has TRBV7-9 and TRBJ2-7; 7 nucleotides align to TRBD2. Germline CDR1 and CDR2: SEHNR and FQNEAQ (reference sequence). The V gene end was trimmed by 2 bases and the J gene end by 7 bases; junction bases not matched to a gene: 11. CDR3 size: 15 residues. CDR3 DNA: TGTGCCAGCAGCTTACGAGAGCTAAGCGGGGAGGAGCAGTACTTC. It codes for CASSLRELSGEEQYF.

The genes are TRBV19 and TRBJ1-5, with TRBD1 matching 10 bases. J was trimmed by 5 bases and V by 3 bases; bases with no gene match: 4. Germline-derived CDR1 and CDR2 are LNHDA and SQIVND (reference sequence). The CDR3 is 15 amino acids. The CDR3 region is CASSMMGQGYQPQHF. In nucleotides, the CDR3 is TGTGCCAGTAGTATGATGGGACAGGGGTATCAGCCCCAGCATTTT.

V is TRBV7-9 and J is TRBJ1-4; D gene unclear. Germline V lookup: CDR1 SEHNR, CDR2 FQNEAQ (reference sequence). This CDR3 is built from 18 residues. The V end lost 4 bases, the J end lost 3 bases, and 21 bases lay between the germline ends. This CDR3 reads CASSYIPETGISNEKLFF. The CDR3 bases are TGTGCCAGCAGCTATATACCTGAAACCGGGATCTCTAATGAAAAACTGTTTTTT.

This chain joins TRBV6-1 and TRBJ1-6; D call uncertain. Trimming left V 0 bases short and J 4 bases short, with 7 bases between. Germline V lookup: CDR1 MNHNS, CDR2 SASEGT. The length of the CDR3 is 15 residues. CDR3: CASSEAEHYNSPLHF. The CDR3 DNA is TGTGCCAGCAGTGAAGCTGAACATTATAATTCACCCCTCCACTTT.

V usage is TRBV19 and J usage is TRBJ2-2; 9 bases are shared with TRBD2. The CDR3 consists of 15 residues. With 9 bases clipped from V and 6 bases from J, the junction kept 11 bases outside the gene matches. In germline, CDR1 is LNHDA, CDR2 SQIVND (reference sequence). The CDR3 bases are TGTGCCAGCCGGCTAGCGGGGTCCTCCCCCGGGGAGCTGTTTTTT. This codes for CASRLAGSSPGELFF.

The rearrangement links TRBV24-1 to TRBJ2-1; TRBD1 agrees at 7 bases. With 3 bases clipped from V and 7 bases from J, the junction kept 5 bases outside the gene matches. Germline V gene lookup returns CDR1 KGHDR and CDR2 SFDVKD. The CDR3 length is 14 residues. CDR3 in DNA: TGTGCCACCAGTGATCCCACGACAGGGAATGAGCAGTTCTTC. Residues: CATSDPTTGNEQFF.

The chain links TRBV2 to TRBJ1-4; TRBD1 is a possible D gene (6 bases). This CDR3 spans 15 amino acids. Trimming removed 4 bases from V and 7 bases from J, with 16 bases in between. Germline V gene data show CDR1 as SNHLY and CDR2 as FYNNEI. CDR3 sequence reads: CASSGRGARGEKLFF. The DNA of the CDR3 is TGTGCCAGCAGTGGGCGGGGGGCTAGGGGTGAAAAACTGTTTTTT.

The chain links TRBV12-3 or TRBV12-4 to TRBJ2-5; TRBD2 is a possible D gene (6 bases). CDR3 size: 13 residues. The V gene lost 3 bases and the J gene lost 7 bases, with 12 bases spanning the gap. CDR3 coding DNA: TGTGCCAGCAGTTTGGGGGTAGCGGCGACCCAGTACTTC. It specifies CASSLGVAATQYF.

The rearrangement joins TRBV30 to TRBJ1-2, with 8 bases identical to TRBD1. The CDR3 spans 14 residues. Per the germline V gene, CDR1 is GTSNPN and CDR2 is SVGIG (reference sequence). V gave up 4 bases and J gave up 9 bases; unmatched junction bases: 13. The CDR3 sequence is CAWTLSGTGSRYTF. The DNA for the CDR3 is TGTGCCTGGACCCTATCCGGGACAGGAAGCCGCTACACCTTC. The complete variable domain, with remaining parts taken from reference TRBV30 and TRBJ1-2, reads SQTIHQWPATLVQPVGSPLSLECTVEGTSNPNLYWYRQAAGRGLQLLFYSVGIGQISSEVPQNLSASRPQDRQFILSSKKLLLSDSGFYLCAWTLSGTGSRYTFGSGTRLTVV.

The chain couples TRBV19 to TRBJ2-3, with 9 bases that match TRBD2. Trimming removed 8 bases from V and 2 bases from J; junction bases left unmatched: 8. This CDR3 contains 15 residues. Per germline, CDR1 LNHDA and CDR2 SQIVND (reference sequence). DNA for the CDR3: TGTGCCAGTCAGAAAGCGGGAGGTTCCACAGATACGCAGTATTTT. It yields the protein CASQKAGGSTDTQYF.

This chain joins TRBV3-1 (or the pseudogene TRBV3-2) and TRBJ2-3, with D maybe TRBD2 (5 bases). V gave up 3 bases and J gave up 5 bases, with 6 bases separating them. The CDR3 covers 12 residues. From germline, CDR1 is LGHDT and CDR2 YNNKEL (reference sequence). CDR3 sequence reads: CASSHAGDTQYF. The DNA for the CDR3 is TGTGCCAGCAGCCACGCGGGAGATACGCAGTATTTT.

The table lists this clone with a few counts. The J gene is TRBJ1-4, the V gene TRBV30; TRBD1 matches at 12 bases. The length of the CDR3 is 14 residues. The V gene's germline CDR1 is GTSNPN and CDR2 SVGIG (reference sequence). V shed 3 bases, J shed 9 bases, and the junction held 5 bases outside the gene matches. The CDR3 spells CAWSAGQGAKKLFF. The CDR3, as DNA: TGTGCCTGGAGCGCGGGACAGGGGGCTAAAAAACTGTTTTTT. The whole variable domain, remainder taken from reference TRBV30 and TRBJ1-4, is SQTIHQWPATLVQPVGSPLSLECTVEGTSNPNLYWYRQAAGRGLQLLFYSVGIGQISSEVPQNLSASRPQDRQFILSSKKLLLSDSGFYLCAWSAGQGAKKLFFGSGTQLSVL.

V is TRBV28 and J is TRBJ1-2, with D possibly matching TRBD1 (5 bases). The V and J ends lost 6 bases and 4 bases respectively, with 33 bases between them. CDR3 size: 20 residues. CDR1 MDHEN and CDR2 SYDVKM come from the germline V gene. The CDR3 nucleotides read TGTGCCAGCAGCTTCCCAGGGCTTACGGCAGTCCGTTATCACTTCTATGGCTACACCTTC. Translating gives CASSFPGLTAVRYHFYGYTF.

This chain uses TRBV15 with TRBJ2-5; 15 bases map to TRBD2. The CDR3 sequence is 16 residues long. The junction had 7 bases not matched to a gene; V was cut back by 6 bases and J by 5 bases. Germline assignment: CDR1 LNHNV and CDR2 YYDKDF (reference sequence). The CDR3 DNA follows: TGTGCCACCAGGAGGACTAGCGGGAGGGCCGCCGAGACCCAGTACTTC. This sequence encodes CATRRTSGRAAETQYF.

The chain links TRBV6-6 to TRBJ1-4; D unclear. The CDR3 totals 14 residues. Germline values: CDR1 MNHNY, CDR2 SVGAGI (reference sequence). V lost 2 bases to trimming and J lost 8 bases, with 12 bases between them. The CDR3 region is CASSYGVGREKLFF. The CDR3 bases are TGTGCCAGCAGTTACGGGGTGGGGAGGGAAAAACTGTTTTTT.

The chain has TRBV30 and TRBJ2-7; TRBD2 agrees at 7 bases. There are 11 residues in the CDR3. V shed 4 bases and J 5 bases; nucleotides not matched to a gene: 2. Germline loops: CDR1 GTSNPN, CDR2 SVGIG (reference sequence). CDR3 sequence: CAWTSGDEQYF. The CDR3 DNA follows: TGTGCCTGGACTAGCGGAGACGAGCAGTACTTC.

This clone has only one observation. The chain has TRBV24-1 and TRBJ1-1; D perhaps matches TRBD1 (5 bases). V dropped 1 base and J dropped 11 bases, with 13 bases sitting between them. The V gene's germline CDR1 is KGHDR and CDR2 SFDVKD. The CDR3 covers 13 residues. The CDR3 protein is CATSDFGGYEAFF. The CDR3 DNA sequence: TGTGCCACCAGTGATTTCGGGGGTTACGAGGCTTTCTTT.

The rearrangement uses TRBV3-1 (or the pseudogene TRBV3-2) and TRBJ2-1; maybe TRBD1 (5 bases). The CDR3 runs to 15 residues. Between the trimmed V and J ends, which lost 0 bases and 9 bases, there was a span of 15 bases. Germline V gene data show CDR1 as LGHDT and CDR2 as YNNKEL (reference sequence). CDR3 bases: TGTGCCAGCAGCCAAGATATCGTGACAAGGGGTGAGCAGTTCTTC. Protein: CASSQDIVTRGEQFF.